This T cell receptor (beta chain) was captured in a study of T-cell memory formation after mild COVID-19. Study overall: TCR clusters mostly belonged to single donors. Whole-study results and caveats: Cross-reactive memory appears to have joined, as suggested by some responding clones showing up in pre-infection memory.

This clonotype was picked up a small number of times. Its antigen is not identified. Researchers used 5'RACE with constant-segment primers to make TCR alpha and TCR beta cDNA libraries that carry sample barcodes and UMIs. TCRdb analysed the 5' RACE reads with MiXCR anew, one entry per CDR3 protein. There are around 320,000 distinct CDR3 sequences in the sample; 14% occur only once, and over 20% lies in the top ten. The germline CDR1 and CDR2 sequences are SGHRS and YFSETQ. CDR3 size: 15 residues. After removal of 4 bases from V and 1 base from J, the junction contained 5 bases not matched to a gene. The chain has TRBV5-1 and TRBJ1-1, with TRBD1 identical over 9 bases. The sequenced material came from PBMCs or a T cell subset sorted from them (not recorded which). The clonotype comes from a young man who had mild COVID-19 (a few samples of this study predate the infection). Cell type and time point are not known. CDR3 amino acids: CASSAGTGRNTEAFF. In DNA form, the CDR3 reads TGCGCCAGCAGCGCCGGGACAGGGAGGAACACTGAAGCTTTCTTT.